This TCR beta chain comes out of a study of neoadjuvant anti-PD-1 for oral cavity cancer. Here immunoSEQ multiplex PCR was the method, and the copy in TCRdb shows in-frame clones only, minus some. The sample lists about 14,000 clones; about two thirds were seen once. Time point of the sample: after neoadjuvant nivolumab, at surgical resection. V was pared by 3 bases and J by 11 bases, with 9 bases of the junction left unmatched. This CDR3 has 13 amino acids. Germline CDR1 reads MNHEY; CDR2 reads SMNVEV (reference sequence). This clonotype was obtained from a person between 40 and 79 years old with oral cavity squamous cell carcinoma. Specimen: PBMCs, collected after nivolumab (anti-PD-1) treatment. J is TRBJ1-1 and V is TRBV27; TRBD1 agrees at 7 bases. CDR3 loop: CASSFRDRGLAFF. CDR3 sequence (DNA): TGTGCCAGCAGTTTTCGGGACAGAGGTTTGGCTTTCTTT.